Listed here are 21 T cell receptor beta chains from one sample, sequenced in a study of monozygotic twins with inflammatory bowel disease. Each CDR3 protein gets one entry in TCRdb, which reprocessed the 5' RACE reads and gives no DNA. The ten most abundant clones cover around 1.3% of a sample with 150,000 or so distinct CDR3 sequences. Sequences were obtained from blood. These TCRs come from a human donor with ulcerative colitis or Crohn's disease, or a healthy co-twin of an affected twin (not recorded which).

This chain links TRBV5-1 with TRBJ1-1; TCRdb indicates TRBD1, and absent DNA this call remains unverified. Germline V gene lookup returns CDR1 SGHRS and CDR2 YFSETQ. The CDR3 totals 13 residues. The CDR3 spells CASNGGAISEAFF.

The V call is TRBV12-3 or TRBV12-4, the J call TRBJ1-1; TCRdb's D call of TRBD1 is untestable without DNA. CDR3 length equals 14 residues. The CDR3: CASSLVTGTTEAFF.

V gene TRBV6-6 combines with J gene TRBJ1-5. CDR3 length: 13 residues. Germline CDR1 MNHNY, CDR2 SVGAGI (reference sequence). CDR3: CASSYESGQPQHF.

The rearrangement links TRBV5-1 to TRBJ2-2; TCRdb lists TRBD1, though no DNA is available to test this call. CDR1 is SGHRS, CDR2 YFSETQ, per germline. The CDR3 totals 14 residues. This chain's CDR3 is CASSFPQGAGELFF.

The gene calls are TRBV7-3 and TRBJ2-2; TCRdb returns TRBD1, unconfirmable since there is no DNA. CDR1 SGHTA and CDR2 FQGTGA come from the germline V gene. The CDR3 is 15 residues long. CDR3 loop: CASSQTGQPTGELFF.

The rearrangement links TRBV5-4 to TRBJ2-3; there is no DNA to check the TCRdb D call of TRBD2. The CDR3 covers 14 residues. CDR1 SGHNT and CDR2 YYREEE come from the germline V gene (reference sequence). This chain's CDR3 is CASSFTGSEGTQYF.

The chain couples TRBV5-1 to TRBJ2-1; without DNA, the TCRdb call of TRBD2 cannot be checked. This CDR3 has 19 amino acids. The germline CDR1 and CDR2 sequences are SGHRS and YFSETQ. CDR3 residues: CASSSPGASGRTSYNEQFF. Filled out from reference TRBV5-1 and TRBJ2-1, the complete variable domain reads KAGVTQTPRYLIKTRGQQVTLSCSPISGHRSVSWYQQTPGQGLQFLFEYFSETQRNKGNFPGRFSGRQFSNSRSEMNVSTLELGDSALYLCASSSPGASGRTSYNEQFFGPGTRLTVL.

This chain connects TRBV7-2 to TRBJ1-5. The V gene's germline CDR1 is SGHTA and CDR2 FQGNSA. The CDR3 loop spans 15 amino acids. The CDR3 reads CASSFDRAMNQPQHF.

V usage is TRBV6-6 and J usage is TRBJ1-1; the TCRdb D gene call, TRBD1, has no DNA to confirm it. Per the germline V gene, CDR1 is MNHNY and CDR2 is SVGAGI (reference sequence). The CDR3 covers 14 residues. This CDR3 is CASSYTGTNTEAFF.

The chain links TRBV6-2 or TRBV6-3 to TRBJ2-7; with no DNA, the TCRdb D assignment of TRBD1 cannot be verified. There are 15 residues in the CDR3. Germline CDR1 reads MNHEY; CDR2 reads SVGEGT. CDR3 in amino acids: CASSYLTGTYYEQYF.

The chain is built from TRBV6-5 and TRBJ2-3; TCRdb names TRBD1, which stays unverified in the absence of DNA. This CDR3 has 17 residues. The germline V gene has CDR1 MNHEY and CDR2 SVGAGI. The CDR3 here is CASSYVMREGSTDTQYF.

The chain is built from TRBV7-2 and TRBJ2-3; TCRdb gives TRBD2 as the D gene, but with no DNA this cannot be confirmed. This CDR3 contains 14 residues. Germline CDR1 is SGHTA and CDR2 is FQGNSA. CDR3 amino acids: CASSLGGLTDTQYF.

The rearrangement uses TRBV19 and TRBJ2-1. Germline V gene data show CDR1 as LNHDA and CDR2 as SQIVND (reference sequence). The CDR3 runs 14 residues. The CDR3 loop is CATSADYSYNEQFF.

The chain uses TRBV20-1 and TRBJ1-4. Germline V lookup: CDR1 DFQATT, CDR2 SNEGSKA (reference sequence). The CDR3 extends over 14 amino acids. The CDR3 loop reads CSAPVPERNEKLFF.

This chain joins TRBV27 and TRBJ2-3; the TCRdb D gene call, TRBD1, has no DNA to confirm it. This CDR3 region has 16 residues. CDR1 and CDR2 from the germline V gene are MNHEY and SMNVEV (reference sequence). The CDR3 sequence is CASTTGTTHYTDTQYF.

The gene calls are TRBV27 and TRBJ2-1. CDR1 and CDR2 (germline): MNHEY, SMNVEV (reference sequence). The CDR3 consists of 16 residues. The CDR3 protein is CASSFARQGPNNEQFF.

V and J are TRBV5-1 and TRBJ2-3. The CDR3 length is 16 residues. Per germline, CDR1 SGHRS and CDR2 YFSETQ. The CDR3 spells CASSLAPAPATDTQYF.

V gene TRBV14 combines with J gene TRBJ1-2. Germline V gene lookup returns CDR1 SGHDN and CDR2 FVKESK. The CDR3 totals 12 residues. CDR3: CASSQVRNGYTF.

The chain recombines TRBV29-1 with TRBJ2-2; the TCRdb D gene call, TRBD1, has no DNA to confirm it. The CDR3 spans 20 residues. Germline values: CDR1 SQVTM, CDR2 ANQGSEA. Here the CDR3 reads CSVEVARGQVMTGGTGELFF.

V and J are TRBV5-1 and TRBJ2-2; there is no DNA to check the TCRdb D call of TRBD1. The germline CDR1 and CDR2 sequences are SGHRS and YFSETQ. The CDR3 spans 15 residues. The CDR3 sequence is CASRTGAVETGELFF.

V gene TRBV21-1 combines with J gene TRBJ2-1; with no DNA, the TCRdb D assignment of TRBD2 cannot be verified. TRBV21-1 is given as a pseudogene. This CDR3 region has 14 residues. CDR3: CASSKLSEPGGGFF.